The 22 T cell receptor beta chains reported below all come from one sample, sequenced in a study of metastatic and nonmetastatic thyroid tumors. Thyroid surgery was performed in patients who had received no treatment beforehand. TCRdb reanalyzed the PCR reads via MiXCR. The table includes more than 40,000 clones, 3.5% to 5% detected once. The sequenced material came from blood. Receptors originate from a female donor with papillary thyroid cancer or a benign thyroid nodule (not recorded which). Some clones in this sample may be carry-over from other donors' samples.

This clone was detected many times. Given a much more abundant clone one base away, this may be a read error. The V call is TRBV2, the J call TRBJ1-5, with 8 bases that match TRBD1. The germline gives CDR1 SNHLY, CDR2 FYNNEI. CDR3 length: 14 amino acids. The CDR3 DNA sequence: TGTGCCAGCAGTGAAGGGGGACAGGATCAGCCCCAGCGTTTT. This gives the protein CASSEGGQDQPQRF.

The J gene is TRBJ1-5, the V gene TRBV12-3 or TRBV12-4; TRBD1 agrees at 7 bases. The CDR3 is 13 residues long. With V trimmed by 5 bases and J by 4 bases, 2 bases remained unmatched. This CDR3 is CASSTGQNQPQHF. As DNA, the CDR3 is TGTGCCAGCAGTACGGGACAGAATCAGCCCCAGCATTTT.

This clone has at least ten counts. The rearrangement joins TRBV10-2 to TRBJ2-1; no clear D gene. Trimming took 1 base from V and 7 from J, leaving 11 bases between them. Germline values: CDR1 WSHSY, CDR2 SAAADI. This CDR3 has 14 amino acids. Here the CDR3 reads CASSEWNSVNEQFF. The DNA for the CDR3 is TGCGCCAGCAGTGAGTGGAATAGTGTGAATGAGCAGTTCTTC.

There are many counts of this clone. V gene TRBV5-6 combines with J gene TRBJ1-5; perhaps TRBD1 as D (5 bases). V was cut by 4 bases and J by 1 base, with 12 bases left in between. CDR1 SGHDT and CDR2 YYEEEE come from the germline V gene. The CDR3 has 15 amino acids. The CDR3 reads CASSKGLQSNQPQHF. DNA of the CDR3: TGTGCCAGCAGCAAGGGACTCCAAAGCAATCAGCCCCAGCATTTT.

This clone was seen more than once but under ten times. The chain employs TRBV11-3 and TRBJ2-7, with 9 bases that match TRBD1. The CDR3 has 15 residues. Looked up from germline, CDR1 is SGHNT and CDR2 is YENEEA. Trimming took 5 bases from V and 4 from J; bases not matched to a gene: 9. In DNA form, the CDR3 reads TGTGCCAGCAGCCCCAACCGGGACAGGGAGTACGAGCAGTACTTC. Translation gives CASSPNRDREYEQYF. The full variable domain, with the rest looked up from reference TRBV11-3 and TRBJ2-7, is EAGVVQSPRYKIIEKKQPVAFWCNPISGHNTLYWYLQNLGQGPELLIRYENEEAVDDSQLPKDRFSAERLKGVDSTLKIQPAELGDSAVYLCASSPNRDREYEQYFGPGTRLTVT.

J is TRBJ1-2 and V is TRBV6-1, with 9 bases identical to TRBD1. J gave up 3 bases and V 5 bases, and 7 bases lay outside the gene matches. CDR1 MNHNS and CDR2 SASEGT come from the germline V gene. The CDR3 is 15 residues long. The CDR3 loop is CASSHPGQGDYGYTF. The CDR3 region has the DNA TGTGCCAGCAGTCACCCGGGACAGGGAGACTATGGCTACACCTTC.

This clone has a count of ten or more. The chain joins TRBV20-1 to TRBJ1-1, with TRBD1 identical over 8 bases. CDR3 size: 14 residues. Germline lookup yields CDR1 DFQATT and CDR2 SNEGSKA (reference sequence). V trimming: 6 bases; J trimming: 4 bases; junction bases outside the gene matches: 10. The CDR3, as DNA: TGCAGTGCCTCGGAATTGGACAGGGTCACTGAAGCTTTCTTT. This translates into CSASELDRVTEAFF.

This clone was found a few times. A much bigger clone sits one base away, suggesting this may be a read error. The V and J genes are TRBV7-2 and TRBJ1-1, with D perhaps TRBD1 (6 bases). The CDR3 consists of 16 residues. The germline V gene encodes CDR1 SGHTA and CDR2 FQGNSA. V was shortened by 1 base and J by 4 bases, with 16 bases between the two germline ends. CDR3 bases: TGTGCCAGCAGCTTAGTCTGGTCGGGGGCCTGCACTGAAGCTTTCTTT. It yields the protein CASSLVWSGACTEAFF.

By sample fraction, this clone is medium-sized. The chain combines TRBV6-1 with TRBJ2-5; 7 nucleotides match TRBD1. The germline V gene encodes CDR1 MNHNS and CDR2 SASEGT. The CDR3 is 14 residues long. V lost 6 bases and J lost 2; bases outside the gene matches: 6. The CDR3 protein is CASRQTGSQETQYF. The CDR3, as DNA: TGTGCCAGCAGACAGACAGGGTCGCAAGAGACCCAGTACTTC.

The genes are TRBV6-1 and TRBJ2-7, with D possibly TRBD1 on 6 matching bases. This CDR3 region has 14 residues. Trimming cost V 6 bases and J 4 bases, with 16 bases left between them. The germline gives CDR1 MNHNS, CDR2 SASEGT. CDR3 sequence (DNA): TGTGCCAGCAGCCGATCTACAGGGCTTTACGAGCAGTACTTC. It translates to CASSRSTGLYEQYF.

This clone occurred many times. This chain connects TRBV14 to TRBJ2-7, with TRBD1 matching over 7 bases. Germline loops: CDR1 SGHDN, CDR2 FVKESK. J was trimmed by 2 bases and V by 1 base; bases with no gene match: 2. This CDR3 is built from 14 residues. CDR3 DNA sequence: TGTGCCAGCAGCCAAGGCACAGGGGCCTACGAGCAGTACTTC. Translated, it gives CASSQGTGAYEQYF.

The table lists this clone with many counts. The chain employs TRBV19 and TRBJ2-5; TRBD2 matches 8 bases. Germline lookup yields CDR1 LNHDA and CDR2 SQIVND (reference sequence). Trimming took 1 base from V and 3 from J; bases not matched to a gene: 4. The length of the CDR3 is 15 residues. CDR3 sequence reads: CASSIVGGAKETQYF. The CDR3 DNA follows: TGTGCCAGTAGTATAGTCGGGGGGGCCAAAGAGACCCAGTACTTC.

This clone was found a few times. This chain uses TRBV6-1 with TRBJ1-6, with D unresolved. The CDR3 is made up of 14 amino acids. The ends were cut back, 5 bases at V and 1 base at J, with 6 bases in the middle. The germline gives CDR1 MNHNS, CDR2 SASEGT. The DNA of the CDR3 is TGTGCCAGCAGTACTCGGTCCTATAATTCACCCCTCCACTTT. Its translation is CASSTRSYNSPLHF.

This clone occurred many times. V is TRBV15 and J is TRBJ1-2; 8 nucleotides agree with TRBD1. The junction had 9 bases not matched to a gene; V was cut back by 1 base and J by 8 bases. Germline loops: CDR1 LNHNV, CDR2 YYDKDF (reference sequence). The CDR3 is made up of 15 amino acids. CDR3 DNA: TGTGCCACCAGCAGAGCGACAGGGGTCGTCCCCGGCTACACCTTC. This encodes CATSRATGVVPGYTF.

There are a few counts of this clone. A much larger clone lies a single base off, so this may be a read error. Here the CDR3 omits its conserved ending phenylalanine or tryptophan, so a read error is the likely source. This chain links TRBV6-1 with TRBJ1-1; D gene unclear. The CDR3 contains 13 residues. The germline CDR1 and CDR2 sequences are MNHNS and SASEGT. CDR3 coding DNA: TGTGCCAGCGGTGAGAAAACCAACACTGAAGCTTTCCTT. The encoded protein is CASGEKTNTEAFL.

This clone was recorded many times. This CDR3 is CASSLIPDSSSYNEQFF. CDR3 nucleotides: TGTGCCAGCAGTTTAATACCGGACAGCAGCTCCTACAATGAGCAGTTCTTC. The chain is built from TRBV28 and TRBJ2-1; D perhaps matches TRBD1 (6 bases). This CDR3 region has 17 residues. CDR1 is MDHEN, CDR2 SYDVKM, per germline. The V end was cut by 2 bases, the J end by 0 bases, with 14 bases between.

The chain recombines TRBV20-1 with TRBJ2-3; 8 nucleotides agree with TRBD2. Germline CDR1 DFQATT, CDR2 SNEGSKA (reference sequence). V shed 7 bases, J shed 6 bases, and the junction held 12 bases outside the gene matches. The CDR3 has 14 amino acids. The CDR3 nucleotides read TGCAGTGAAGGGACTAGAGGGAGTGGGGATACGCAGTATTTT. As protein: CSEGTRGSGDTQYF.

This clone has just a few counts. The chain couples TRBV6-1 to TRBJ2-1; TRBD1 might be the D (7 bases). The V gene's germline CDR1 is MNHNS and CDR2 SASEGT. Between the trimmed V and J ends, which lost 9 bases and 15 bases, there was a span of 18 bases. There are 11 residues in the CDR3. For the CDR3, the DNA is TGTGCCAGTAGGAGGGGGCGCATTATGTTCTTC. Translation gives CASRRGRIMFF.

This clone came up many times. This chain links TRBV27 with TRBJ1-6; D uncertain. The CDR3 is 15 amino acids. Deletions cut 6 bases from V and 3 bases from J, with 12 bases between. Germline CDR1 MNHEY, CDR2 SMNVEV (reference sequence). The CDR3 DNA follows: TGTGCCAGCAGGGTAGACATCGGCTATAATTCACCCCTCCACTTT. It codes for CASRVDIGYNSPLHF.

In this sample, this clone turned up many times. This sequence joins TRBV7-9 and TRBJ2-5, with unresolved D. CDR1 and CDR2 from the germline V gene are SEHNR and FQNEAQ (reference sequence). With 7 bases removed from V and 3 bases from J, the gap between germline ends came to 15 bases. The CDR3 extends over 14 amino acids. The CDR3 reads CASIDIRTEETQYF. The CDR3 bases are TGTGCCAGCATCGATATCCGGACCGAAGAGACCCAGTACTTC.

The table lists this clone with many counts. V usage is TRBV20-1 and J usage is TRBJ2-7, with D maybe TRBD2 (5 bases). Trimming left V 7 bases short and J 6 bases short, with 19 bases between. The CDR3 loop spans 13 amino acids. CDR1 is DFQATT, CDR2 SNEGSKA, per germline (reference sequence). This CDR3 is CSVPLLGGSEQYF. Here the CDR3 DNA reads TGCAGTGTTCCACTCCTAGGTGGGAGCGAGCAGTACTTC.

The chain employs TRBV5-1 and TRBJ2-7, with D hard to call. The length of the CDR3 is 13 residues. The ends were cut back, 1 base at V and 2 bases at J, with 7 bases in the middle. In germline, CDR1 is SGHRS, CDR2 YFSETQ. CDR3 DNA: TGCGCCAGCAGCTTGTACGGAACCTACGAGCAGTACTTC. This translates into CASSLYGTYEQYF. The full variable domain, with the rest looked up from reference TRBV5-1 and TRBJ2-7, is KAGVTQTPRYLIKTRGQQVTLSCSPISGHRSVSWYQQTPGQGLQFLFEYFSETQRNKGNFPGRFSGRQFSNSRSEMNVSTLELGDSALYLCASSLYGTYEQYFGPGTRLTVT.